The clone carrying this T cell receptor beta chain was seen just once. What it recognizes is unknown. The CDR3 extends over 17 amino acids. Trimming took 3 bases from V and 5 from J, leaving 23 bases between them. CDR1 and CDR2 from the germline V gene are MNHNS and SASEGT. The sample comes from a study of T cells in localized non-small cell lung cancer. Findings of the study overall: Turning up in adjacent lung were a median approximately 50 of the top 100 tumor clones. Maximal T cell clonality occurred in uninvolved adjacent lung, with tumor ranking below it.

Repertoires were generated with immunoSEQ multiplex PCR, while TCRdb's copy carries only in-frame clones and drops some. Among 25,000 to 35,000 clones listed, about 91% were seen once. The clonotype originates from a man aged 35-69 years with stage II lung adenocarcinoma. The source was PBMCs, collected before any cancer treatment. This chain uses TRBV6-1 with TRBJ2-7; D gene ambiguous. In DNA, the CDR3 is TGTGCCAGCAGTGAGGGCAGCCGAACGACCTTTAGGGACGAGCAGTACTTC. Residues: CASSEGSRTTFRDEQYF.